The 13 T cell receptor beta chains below all came from one sample that was sequenced in a study of blood T cell repertoires in COVID-19. The protocol was immunoSEQ multiplex PCR, while the TCRdb copy is restricted to in-frame clones and leaves out a portion. Of around 300,000 clones in the sample, 85% to 90% were seen once. Sequences were obtained from PBMCs or T cells enriched from blood (not recorded which). The source of these receptors is a woman aged 25 to 45 who had recovered from COVID-19.

The J gene is TRBJ2-7, the V gene TRBV2; possibly TRBD1 for D (6 bases). The V end lost 7 bases, the J end lost 1 base, and 11 bases lay between the germline ends. CDR3 size: 13 residues. Germline-derived CDR1 and CDR2 are SNHLY and FYNNEI. The CDR3 here is CASTRDISYEQYF. The CDR3 DNA sequence: TGTGCCAGCACACGGGACATTTCCTACGAGCAGTACTTC.

The V call is TRBV28, the J call TRBJ2-1; 8 bases agree with TRBD1. This CDR3 is built from 17 residues. The V and J ends lost 6 bases and 1 base, in that order; junction bases with no gene match: 11. CDR1 MDHEN and CDR2 SYDVKM come from the germline V gene. For the CDR3, the DNA is TGTGCCAGCAGCCGAACGCAGGGGGCAAGGTCCTACAATGAGCAGTTCTTC. It encodes CASSRTQGARSYNEQFF.

This clone was counted a single time. The chain has TRBV29-1 and TRBJ2-1; D call uncertain. The CDR3 has 14 amino acids. V lost 4 bases and J 4 bases, leaving 14 bases between the germline ends. From germline, CDR1 is SQVTM and CDR2 ANQGSEA. CDR3: CSVVDAELYNEQFF. DNA of the CDR3: TGCAGCGTTGTGGATGCGGAACTATACAATGAGCAGTTCTTC.

The chain links TRBV5-5 to TRBJ1-1; TRBD1 matches at 9 bases. The CDR3 is 18 amino acids. J gave up 3 bases and V 4 bases, and 16 bases lay outside the gene matches. CDR1 is SGHKS, CDR2 YYEKEE, per germline (reference sequence). The CDR3 coding sequence is TGTGCCAGCAGCATGCTGACAGGGGGTTATTCAAGGGACACTGAAGCTTTCTTT. Protein product: CASSMLTGGYSRDTEAFF.

This clone was recorded once. This rearrangement joins TRBV5-1 to TRBJ2-2; no reliable D call. Trimming cost V 0 bases and J 1 base, with 7 bases left between them. This CDR3 region has 15 residues. Germline V gene sequence: CDR1 SGHRS, CDR2 YFSETQ. CDR3 in amino acids: CASSLAGLNTGELFF. CDR3 sequence (DNA): TGCGCCAGCAGCTTGGCCGGTCTGAACACCGGGGAGCTGTTTTTT.

V is TRBV29-1 and J is TRBJ1-5, with D unclear. Per germline, CDR1 SQVTM and CDR2 ANQGSEA. V was cut by 7 bases and J by 4 bases, with 11 bases left in between. The CDR3 sequence is 12 residues long. CDR3 bases: TGCAGCGCTGGGTCACTAAATCAGCCCCAGCATTTT. The encoded protein is CSAGSLNQPQHF.

The CDR3 DNA is TGTGCCAGCACCCTTCCAGGCTGGAACACTGAAGCTTTCTTT. Protein product: CASTLPGWNTEAFF. The chain is built from TRBV28 and TRBJ1-1; D unclear. Trimming pared 7 bases from V and 1 base from J, leaving 13 bases between. The CDR3 is 14 amino acids. CDR1 and CDR2 (germline): MDHEN, SYDVKM.

About this clone itself: The sample carries other DNA sequences with the same CDR3. This chain connects TRBV18 to TRBJ1-1, with a tentative D call TRBD1 (5 bases). Trimming left V 6 bases short and J 4 bases short, with 12 bases between. CDR1 is KGHSH, CDR2 LQKENI, per germline. The CDR3 contains 13 residues. The CDR3 region has the DNA TGTGCCAGCTCGCCCCTCGGGGGCACTGAAGCTTTCTTT. This gives the protein CASSPLGGTEAFF. The variable domain in full, completed from reference TRBV18 and TRBJ1-1, reads NAGVMQNPRHLVRRRGQEARLRCSPMKGHSHVYWYRQLPEEGLKFMVYLQKENIIDESGMPKERFSAEFPKEGPSILRIQQVVRGDSAAYFCASSPLGGTEAFFGQGTRLTVV.

CDR3 loop: CASSLRPEYGYTF. DNA for the CDR3: TGTGCCAGCAGCTTGAGGCCGGAGTATGGCTACACCTTC. The V gene is TRBV5-4, the J gene TRBJ1-2, with unresolved D. The germline gives CDR1 SGHNT, CDR2 YYREEE (reference sequence). The CDR3 loop spans 13 amino acids. The ends were cut back, 1 base at V and 5 bases at J, with 9 bases in the middle.

The chain recombines TRBV5-1 with TRBJ2-1, with D maybe TRBD1 (5 bases). V shed 4 bases and J shed 2 bases, with 10 bases lying between them. The CDR3 consists of 14 residues. The germline gives CDR1 SGHRS, CDR2 YFSETQ. CDR3 nucleotides: TGCGCCAGCAGCCCCGGACAAACCTACAATGAGCAGTTCTTC. It codes for CASSPGQTYNEQFF.

The gene calls are TRBV7-3 and TRBJ2-1; 10 bases line up with TRBD2. This CDR3 has 15 residues. Looked up from germline, CDR1 is SGHTA and CDR2 is FQGTGA. With V trimmed by 5 bases and J by 8 bases, 9 bases remained unmatched. The CDR3 sequence: CASSPSGRAVHEQFF. CDR3 in DNA: TGTGCCAGCAGCCCGAGCGGGAGGGCCGTCCATGAGCAGTTCTTC.

V and J are TRBV7-9 and TRBJ1-4; D is undetermined. CDR3 length: 18 residues. Germline values: CDR1 SEHNR, CDR2 FQNEAQ (reference sequence). V lost 1 base to trimming and J lost 4 bases, with 19 bases between them. The CDR3 loop reads CASSLGSALRGFNEKLFF. The CDR3 DNA is TGTGCCAGCAGCTTAGGGAGTGCTTTAAGAGGGTTTAATGAAAAACTGTTTTTT. The full variable domain, its missing parts supplied by reference TRBV7-9 and TRBJ1-4, is DTGVSQNPRHKITKRGQNVTFRCDPISEHNRLYWYRQTLGQGPEFLTYFQNEAQLEKSRLLSDRFSAERPKGSFSTLEIQRTEQGDSAMYLCASSLGSALRGFNEKLFFGSGTQLSVL.

The CDR3 region has the DNA TGTGCCATCAGTGAGGGGACTAGCGGGAGGAGCCCAACAATGTACGAGCAGTACTTC. Translating it yields CAISEGTSGRSPTMYEQYF. The V and J genes are TRBV10-3 and TRBJ2-7, with TRBD2 matching over 15 bases. The V gene's germline CDR1 is ENHRY and CDR2 SYGVKD. The CDR3 runs 19 residues. The trim removed 2 bases at V and 4 bases at J, leaving 12 bases unmatched.